This TCR beta chain was identified during a study of blood T cell repertoires in COVID-19. As for the study in general: Some COVID-19 samples were acute and others convalescent; all came from the United States, Italy and Spain. Sources were T cells, B-cell-depleted T cells, or PBMCs; the material itself was cDNA or gDNA.

This CDR3 comprises 14 residues. Trimming at V came to 7 bases and at J to 5 bases, leaving 7 bases not matched to a gene. CDR1 is LNHDA, CDR2 SQIVND, per germline (reference sequence). Original handling: Amplifying reference gene primers gave estimates of nucleated cell counts. Sequencing used immunoSEQ multiplex PCR; TCRdb keeps in-frame clones, though not all of them. V, J and clone size were drawn from that table, and D and trimming were deduced from the DNA. The repertoire holds fewer than 50,000 clones, with about 70% as singletons. V is TRBV19 and J is TRBJ2-3; 9 bases agree with TRBD2. The clonotype originates from an elderly man with acute or convalescent COVID-19. Sample: peripheral blood. Here the CDR3 reads CASTSSGKKDTQYF. CDR3 sequence (DNA): TGTGCCAGTACCTCTAGCGGGAAGAAAGATACGCAGTATTTT.